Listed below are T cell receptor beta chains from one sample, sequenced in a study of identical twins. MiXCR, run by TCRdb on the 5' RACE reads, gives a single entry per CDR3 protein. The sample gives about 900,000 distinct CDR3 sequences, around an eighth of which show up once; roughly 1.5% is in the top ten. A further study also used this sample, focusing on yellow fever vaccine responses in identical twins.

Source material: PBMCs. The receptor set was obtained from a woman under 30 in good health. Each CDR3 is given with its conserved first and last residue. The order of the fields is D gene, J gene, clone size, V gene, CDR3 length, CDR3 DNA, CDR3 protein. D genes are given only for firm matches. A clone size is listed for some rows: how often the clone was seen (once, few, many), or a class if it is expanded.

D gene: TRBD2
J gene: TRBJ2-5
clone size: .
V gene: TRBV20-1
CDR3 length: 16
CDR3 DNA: TGCAGTGCTATCCGACTAGCGGGAGGGCCGCAAGAGACCCAGTACTTC
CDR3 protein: CSAIRLAGGPQETQYF

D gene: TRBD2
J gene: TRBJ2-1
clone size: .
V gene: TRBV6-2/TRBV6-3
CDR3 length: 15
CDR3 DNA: TGTGCCAGCAGTTCTAGCGGGGGGATTACCAATGAGCAGTTCTTC
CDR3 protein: CASSSSGGITNEQFF

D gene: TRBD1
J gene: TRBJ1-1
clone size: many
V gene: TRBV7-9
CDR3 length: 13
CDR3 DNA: TGTGCCAGCAGCTTCAGGGGGTGGACTGAAGCTTTCTTT
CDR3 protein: CASSFRGWTEAFF

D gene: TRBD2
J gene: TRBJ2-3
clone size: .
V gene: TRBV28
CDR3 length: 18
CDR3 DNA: TGTGCCAGCAGGCTGTCCGGGACTAGAGCCAGTGGGGCAGATACGCAGTATTTT
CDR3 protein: CASRLSGTRASGADTQYF

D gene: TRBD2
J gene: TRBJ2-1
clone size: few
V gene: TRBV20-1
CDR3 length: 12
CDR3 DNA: TGCAGTGCTAGCTTGGCGGGGACTAGCGTTTTCTTC
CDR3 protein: CSASLAGTSVFF

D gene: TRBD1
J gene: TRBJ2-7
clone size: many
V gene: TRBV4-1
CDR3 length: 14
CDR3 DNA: TGCGCCAGCAGCCACGGGACAGCATCCTACGAGCAGTACTTC
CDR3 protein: CASSHGTASYEQYF

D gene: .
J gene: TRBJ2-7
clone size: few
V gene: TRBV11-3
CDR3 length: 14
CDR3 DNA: TGTGCCAGCAGCTTAAATGGCGGGATTGACGAGCAGTACTTC
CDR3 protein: CASSLNGGIDEQYF

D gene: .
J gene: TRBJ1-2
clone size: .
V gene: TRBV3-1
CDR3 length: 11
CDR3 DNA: TGTGCCAGCAGCCATCTGGGGGGCTACACCTTC
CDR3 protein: CASSHLGGYTF

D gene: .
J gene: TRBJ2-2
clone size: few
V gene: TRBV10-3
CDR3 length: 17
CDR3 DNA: TGTGCCATCAGCCCGGACAAGTTATCTACGAACACCGGGGAGCTGTTTTTT
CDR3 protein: CAISPDKLSTNTGELFF

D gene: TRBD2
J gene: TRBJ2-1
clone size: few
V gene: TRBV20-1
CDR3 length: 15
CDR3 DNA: TGCAGTGCTAGGAGGCTAGCGGGAGTTGGTAATGAGCAGTTCTTC
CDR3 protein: CSARRLAGVGNEQFF

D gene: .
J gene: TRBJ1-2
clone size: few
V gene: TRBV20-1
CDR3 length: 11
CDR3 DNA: TGCAGTGCTATCGGACACTATGGCTACACCTTC
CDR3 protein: CSAIGHYGYTF

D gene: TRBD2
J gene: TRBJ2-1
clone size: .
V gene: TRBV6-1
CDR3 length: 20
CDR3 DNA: TGTGCCAGCAGTGGTGTGGCTAGCGGGGGGGCCGAATACTCCTACAATGAGCAGTTCTTC
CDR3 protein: CASSGVASGGAEYSYNEQFF

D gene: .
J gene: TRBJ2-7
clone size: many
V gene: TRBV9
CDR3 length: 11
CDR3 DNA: TGTGCCAGCGGTGGACTCTACGAGCAGTACTTC
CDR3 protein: CASGGLYEQYF

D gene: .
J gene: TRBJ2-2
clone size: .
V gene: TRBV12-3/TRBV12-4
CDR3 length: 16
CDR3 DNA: TGTGCCAGCAGTTTAAGTCCGCTACGGAACACCGGGGAGCTGTTTTTT
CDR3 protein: CASSLSPLRNTGELFF

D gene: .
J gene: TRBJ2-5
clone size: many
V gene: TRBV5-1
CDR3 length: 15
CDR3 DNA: TGCGCCAGCAGCTTGGGAGGTTTATTGGAGGAGACCCAGTACTTC
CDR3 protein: CASSLGGLLEETQYF

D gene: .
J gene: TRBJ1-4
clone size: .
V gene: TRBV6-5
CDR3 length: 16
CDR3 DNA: TGTGCCAGCAGTTACGGGGGACGGGGATACAATGAAAAACTGTTTTTT
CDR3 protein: CASSYGGRGYNEKLFF

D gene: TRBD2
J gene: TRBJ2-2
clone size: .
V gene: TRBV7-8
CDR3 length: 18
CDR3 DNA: TGTGCCAGCAGCGAGGGACTAGCGGGGGGGCACGTCACCGGGGAGCTGTTTTTT
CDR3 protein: CASSEGLAGGHVTGELFF

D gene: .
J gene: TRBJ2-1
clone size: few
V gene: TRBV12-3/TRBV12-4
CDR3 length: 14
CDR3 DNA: TGTGCCAGCAGTTTAAGACTAGAACTCAATGAGCAGTTCTTC
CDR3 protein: CASSLRLELNEQFF

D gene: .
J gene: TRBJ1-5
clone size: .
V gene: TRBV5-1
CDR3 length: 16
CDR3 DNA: TGCGCCAGCAGCTTGGACAGGGCGGGTAGCAATCAGCCCCAGCATTTT
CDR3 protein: CASSLDRAGSNQPQHF

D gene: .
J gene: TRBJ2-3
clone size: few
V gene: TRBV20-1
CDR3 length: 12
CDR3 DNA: TGCAGTGCTAGAGATCGGCGGGATACGCAGTATTTT
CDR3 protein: CSARDRRDTQYF

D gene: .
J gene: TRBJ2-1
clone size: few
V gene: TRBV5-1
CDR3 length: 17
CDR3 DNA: TGCGCCAGCAGCTTGGGACTAGATTTGATCATCGACAATGAGCAGTTCTTC
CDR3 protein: CASSLGLDLIIDNEQFF

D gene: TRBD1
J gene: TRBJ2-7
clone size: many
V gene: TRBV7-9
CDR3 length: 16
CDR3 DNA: TGTGCCAGCAGCTCCCCCCAGACAGGGGTGCCCTACGAGCAGTACTTC
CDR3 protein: CASSSPQTGVPYEQYF

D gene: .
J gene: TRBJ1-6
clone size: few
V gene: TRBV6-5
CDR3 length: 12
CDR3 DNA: TGTGCCAGCAACACCCGGTATTCACCCCTCCACTTT
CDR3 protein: CASNTRYSPLHF

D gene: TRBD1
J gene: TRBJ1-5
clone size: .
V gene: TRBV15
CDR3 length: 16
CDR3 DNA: TGTGCCACCAGCAGGGACAGGGGACGGGGCAATCAGCCCCAGCATTTT
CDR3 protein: CATSRDRGRGNQPQHF

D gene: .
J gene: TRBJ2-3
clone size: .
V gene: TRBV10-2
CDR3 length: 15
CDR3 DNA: TGCGCCAGCAGTGGGGCGGGAAAACTCACAGATACGCAGTATTTT
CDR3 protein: CASSGAGKLTDTQYF

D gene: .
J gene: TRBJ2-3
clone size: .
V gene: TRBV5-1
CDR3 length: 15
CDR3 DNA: TGCGCCAGCACCCACAGTGGGGGGCCGGCAGATACGCAGTATTTT
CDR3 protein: CASTHSGGPADTQYF

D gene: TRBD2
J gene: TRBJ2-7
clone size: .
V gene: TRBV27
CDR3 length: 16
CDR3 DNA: TGTGCCAGCAGTCCGACGGGACTAGCGGCCTCCTACGAGCAGTACTTC
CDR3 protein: CASSPTGLAASYEQYF

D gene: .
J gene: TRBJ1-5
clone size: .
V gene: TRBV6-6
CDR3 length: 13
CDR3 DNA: TGTGCCAGCTCGGGGGCTAGCAATCAGCCCCAGCATTTT
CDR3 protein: CASSGASNQPQHF

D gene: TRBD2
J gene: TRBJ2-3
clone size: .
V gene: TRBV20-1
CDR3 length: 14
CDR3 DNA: TGCAGTGCTATAGGGCGGGAGAACACAGATACGCAGTATTTT
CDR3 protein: CSAIGRENTDTQYF

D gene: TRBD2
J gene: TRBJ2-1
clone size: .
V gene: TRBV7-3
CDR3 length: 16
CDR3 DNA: TGTGCCAGCAGGACTTTTGGGCTAGCGGGAAGCAATGAGCAGTTCTTC
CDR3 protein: CASRTFGLAGSNEQFF

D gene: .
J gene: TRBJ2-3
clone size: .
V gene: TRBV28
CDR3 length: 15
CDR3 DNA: TGTGCCAGCAGTTTTACGGGAGTAAGGGAAGATACGCAGTATTTT
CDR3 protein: CASSFTGVREDTQYF

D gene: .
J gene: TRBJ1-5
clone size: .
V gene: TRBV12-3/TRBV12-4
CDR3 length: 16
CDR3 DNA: TGTGCCAGCAGTTTTGGGGGCGGGGTGAAAATTCAGCCCCAGCATTTT
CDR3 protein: CASSFGGGVKIQPQHF

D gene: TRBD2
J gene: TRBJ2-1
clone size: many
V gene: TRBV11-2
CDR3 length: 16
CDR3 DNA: TGTGCCAGCAGCCGAAATAGCGGGAGCCGGACGCATGAGCAGTTCTTC
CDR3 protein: CASSRNSGSRTHEQFF

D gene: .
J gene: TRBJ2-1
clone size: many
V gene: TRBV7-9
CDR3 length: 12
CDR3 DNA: TGTGCCAGCAGCCCAGGGGTCAATGAGCAGTTCTTC
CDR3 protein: CASSPGVNEQFF

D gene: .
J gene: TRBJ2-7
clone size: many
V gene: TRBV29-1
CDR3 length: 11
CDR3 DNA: TGCAGCGTTGAAAAGAACTACGAGCAGTACTTC
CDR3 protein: CSVEKNYEQYF

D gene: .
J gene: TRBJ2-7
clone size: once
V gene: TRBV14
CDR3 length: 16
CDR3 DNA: TGTGCCAGCAGCCAAGGGTACGAACAGGGCGACTACGAGCAGTACTTC
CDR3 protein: CASSQGYEQGDYEQYF

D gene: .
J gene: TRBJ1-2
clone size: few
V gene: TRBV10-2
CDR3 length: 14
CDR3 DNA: TGCGCCAGCAGTGAGTCCGGGTGGGACTATGGCTACACCTTC
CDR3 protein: CASSESGWDYGYTF

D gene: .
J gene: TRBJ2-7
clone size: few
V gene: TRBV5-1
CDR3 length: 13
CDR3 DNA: TGCGCCAGCAGCCCGCGGCCCCTCTACGAGCAGTACTTC
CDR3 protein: CASSPRPLYEQYF

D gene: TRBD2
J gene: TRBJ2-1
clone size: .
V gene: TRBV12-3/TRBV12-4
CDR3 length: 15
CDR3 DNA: TGTGCCAGCACCCTGACTAGCGGGAACAACAATGAGCAGTTCTTC
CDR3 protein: CASTLTSGNNNEQFF

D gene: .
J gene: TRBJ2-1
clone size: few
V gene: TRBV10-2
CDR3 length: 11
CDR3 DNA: TGCGCCACCGCGGAACTCAATGAGCAGTTCTTC
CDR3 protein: CATAELNEQFF